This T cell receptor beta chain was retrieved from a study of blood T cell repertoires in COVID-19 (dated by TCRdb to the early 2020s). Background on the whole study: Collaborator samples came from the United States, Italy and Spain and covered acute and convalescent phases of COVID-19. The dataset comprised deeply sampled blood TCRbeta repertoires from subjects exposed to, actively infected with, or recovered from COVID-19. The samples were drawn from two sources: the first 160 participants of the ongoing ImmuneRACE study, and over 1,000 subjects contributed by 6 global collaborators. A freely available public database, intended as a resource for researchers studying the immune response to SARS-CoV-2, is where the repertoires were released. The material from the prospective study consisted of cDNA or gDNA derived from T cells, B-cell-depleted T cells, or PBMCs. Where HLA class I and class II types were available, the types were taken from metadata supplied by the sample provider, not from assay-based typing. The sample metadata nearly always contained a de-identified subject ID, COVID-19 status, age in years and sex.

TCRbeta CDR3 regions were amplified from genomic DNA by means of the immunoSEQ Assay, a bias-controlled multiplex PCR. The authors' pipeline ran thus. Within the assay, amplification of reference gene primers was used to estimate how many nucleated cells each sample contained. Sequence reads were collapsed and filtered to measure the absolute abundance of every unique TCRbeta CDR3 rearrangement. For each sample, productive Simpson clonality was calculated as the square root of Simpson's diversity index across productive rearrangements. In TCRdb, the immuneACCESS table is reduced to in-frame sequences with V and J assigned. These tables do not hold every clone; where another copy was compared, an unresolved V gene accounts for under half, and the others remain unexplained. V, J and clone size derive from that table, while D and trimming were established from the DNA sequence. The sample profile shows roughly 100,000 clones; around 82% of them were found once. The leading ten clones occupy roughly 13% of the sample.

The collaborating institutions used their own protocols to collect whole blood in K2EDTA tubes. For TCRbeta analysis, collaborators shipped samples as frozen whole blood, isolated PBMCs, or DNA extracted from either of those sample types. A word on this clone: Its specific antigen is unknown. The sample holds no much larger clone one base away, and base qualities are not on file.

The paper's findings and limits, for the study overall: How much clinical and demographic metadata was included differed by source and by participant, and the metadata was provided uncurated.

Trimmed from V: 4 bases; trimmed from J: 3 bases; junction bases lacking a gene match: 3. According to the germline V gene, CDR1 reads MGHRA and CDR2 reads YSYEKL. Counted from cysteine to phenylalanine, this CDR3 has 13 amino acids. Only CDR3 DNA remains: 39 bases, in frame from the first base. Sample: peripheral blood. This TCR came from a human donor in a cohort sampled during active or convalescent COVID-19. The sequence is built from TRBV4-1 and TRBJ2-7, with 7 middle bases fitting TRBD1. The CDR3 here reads CASSLRQGYEQYF. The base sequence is TGCGCCAGCAGCCTCCGACAGGGCTACGAGCAGTACTTC.